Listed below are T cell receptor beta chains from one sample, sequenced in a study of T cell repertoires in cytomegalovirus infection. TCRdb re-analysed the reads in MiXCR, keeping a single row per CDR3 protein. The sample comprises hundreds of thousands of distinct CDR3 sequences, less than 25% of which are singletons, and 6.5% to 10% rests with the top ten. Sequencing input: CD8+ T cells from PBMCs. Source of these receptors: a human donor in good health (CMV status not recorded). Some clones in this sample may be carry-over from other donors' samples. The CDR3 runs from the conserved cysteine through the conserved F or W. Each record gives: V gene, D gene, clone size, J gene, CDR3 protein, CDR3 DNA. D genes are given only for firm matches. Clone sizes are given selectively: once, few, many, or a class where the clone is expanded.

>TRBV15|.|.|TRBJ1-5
CATSRSASNQPQHF
TGTGCCACCAGCAGGTCAGCTAGCAATCAGCCCCAGCATTTT
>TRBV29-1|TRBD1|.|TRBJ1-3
CSVEQGDSGNTIYF
TGCAGCGTTGAACAGGGGGATTCTGGAAACACCATATATTTT
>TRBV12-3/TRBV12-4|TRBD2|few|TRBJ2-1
CASYPGGDNEQFF
TGTGCCAGCTACCCGGGGGGGGACAATGAGCAGTTCTTC
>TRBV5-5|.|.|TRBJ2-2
CASSLGSGTPKGGELFF
TGTGCCAGCAGCTTGGGATCCGGGACTCCCAAGGGCGGGGAGCTGTTTTTT
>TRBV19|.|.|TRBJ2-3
CASSMSGHQFTDTQYF
TGTGCCAGTAGTATGAGCGGACACCAATTCACAGATACGCAGTATTTT
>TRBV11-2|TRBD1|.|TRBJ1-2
CASSRGQGANYGYTF
TGTGCCAGCAGCCGGGGACAGGGGGCTAACTATGGCTACACCTTC
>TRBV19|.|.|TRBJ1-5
CASRLWPDSNQPQHF
TGTGCCAGTAGGTTGTGGCCAGATAGCAATCAGCCCCAGCATTTT
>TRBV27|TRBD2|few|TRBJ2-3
CASSTAPGLQLGTSGSTDTQYF
TGTGCCAGCAGTACCGCTCCCGGGCTGCAGCTGGGGACTAGCGGGAGCACAGATACGCAGTATTTT
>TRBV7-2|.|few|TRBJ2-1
CASSPSSLGDSYNEQFF
TGTGCCAGCAGCCCCTCAAGTCTGGGAGATTCCTACAATGAGCAGTTCTTC
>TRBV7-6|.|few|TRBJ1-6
CASSLAGDNSPLHF
TGTGCCAGCAGCTTAGCAGGGGATAATTCACCCCTCCACTTT
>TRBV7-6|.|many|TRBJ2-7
CASSPTGIRGGQYF
TGTGCCAGCAGTCCCACGGGTATACGGGGTGGACAGTACTTC
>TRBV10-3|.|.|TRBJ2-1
CAISRLRQNDNEQFF
TGTGCCATCAGTCGGTTACGGCAGAACGACAATGAGCAGTTCTTC
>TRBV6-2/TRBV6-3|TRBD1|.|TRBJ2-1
CASSLQGADEQFF
TGTGCCAGCAGCCTACAGGGGGCAGATGAGCAGTTCTTC
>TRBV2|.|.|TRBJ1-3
CASSPRQSFSGNTIYF
TGTGCCAGCAGTCCTCGACAAAGCTTCTCTGGAAACACCATATATTTT
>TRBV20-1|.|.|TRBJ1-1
CSAETLQGLGHTEAFF
TGCAGTGCTGAAACCTTACAGGGTTTGGGGCACACTGAAGCTTTCTTT
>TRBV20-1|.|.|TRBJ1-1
CSAQDELNTEAFF
TGCAGTGCCCAGGACGAACTGAACACTGAAGCTTTCTTT
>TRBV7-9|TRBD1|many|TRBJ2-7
CASSTRDRGFNEQYF
TGTGCCAGCAGCACTAGGGACAGGGGATTCAACGAGCAGTACTTC
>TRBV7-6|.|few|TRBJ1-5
CASSSTFGDQPQHF
TGTGCCAGCAGCTCCACTTTCGGGGATCAGCCCCAGCATTTT
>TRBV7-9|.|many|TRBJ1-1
CASSLEGPEAFF
TGTGCCAGCAGCTTGGAGGGCCCTGAAGCTTTCTTT
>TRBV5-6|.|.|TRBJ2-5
CASSSKPYRTGVMGETQYF
TGTGCCAGCAGCTCGAAGCCGTACCGTACAGGCGTGATGGGAGAGACCCAGTACTTC
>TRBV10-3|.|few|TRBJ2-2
CAIRVSETGELFF
TGTGCCATCAGAGTTTCGGAGACCGGGGAGCTGTTTTTT
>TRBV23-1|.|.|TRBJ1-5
CAGRSESNQPQHF
TGCGCCGGGAGGTCGGAAAGCAATCAGCCCCAGCATTTT
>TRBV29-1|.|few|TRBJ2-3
CSGQFFPGDTQYF
TGCAGCGGACAGTTCTTCCCAGGGGATACGCAGTATTTT
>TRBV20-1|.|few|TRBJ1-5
CSARDFRGRFGSNQPQHF
TGCAGTGCTAGAGATTTCCGGGGGCGATTCGGGAGCAATCAGCCCCAGCATTTT
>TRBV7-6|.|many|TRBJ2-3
CASSPTGGGRPTDTQYF
TGTGCCAGCAGCCCCACAGGGGGGGGGCGTCCCACAGATACGCAGTATTTT
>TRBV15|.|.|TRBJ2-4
CVTSRVGLAKNIQYF
TGTGTCACCAGCAGAGTGGGGCTAGCCAAAAACATTCAGTACTTC
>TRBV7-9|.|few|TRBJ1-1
CASSLATHRLLNTEAFF
TGTGCCAGCAGCTTAGCGACCCACCGCCTTCTAAACACTGAAGCTTTCTTT
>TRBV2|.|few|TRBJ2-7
CASQGRLYEQYF
TGTGCCAGCCAGGGACGCCTCTACGAGCAGTACTTC
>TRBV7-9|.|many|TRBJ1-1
CASGPLEAFF
TGTGCCAGCGGGCCGCTTGAAGCTTTCTTT
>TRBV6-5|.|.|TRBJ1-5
CASSYGPYSNQPQHF
TGTGCCAGCAGTTACGGCCCATATAGCAATCAGCCCCAGCATTTT
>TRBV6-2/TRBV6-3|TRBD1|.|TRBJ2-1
CASSRTGLTYNEQFF
TGTGCCAGCAGTAGGACAGGGCTTACCTACAATGAGCAGTTCTTC
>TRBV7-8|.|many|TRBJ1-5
CASSLAGNSNQPQHF
TGTGCCAGCAGCTTAGCCGGGAATAGCAATCAGCCCCAGCATTTT
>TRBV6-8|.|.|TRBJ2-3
CASKYLPGKDTQYF
TGTGCCAGCAAATACCTGCCAGGGAAAGATACGCAGTATTTT
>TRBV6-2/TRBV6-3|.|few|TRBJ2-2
CASSETVTGPGELFF
TGTGCCAGCAGTGAAACCGTTACAGGGCCCGGGGAGCTGTTTTTT
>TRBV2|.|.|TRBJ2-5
CVSDMDVETQYF
TGTGTCAGCGATATGGACGTGGAGACCCAGTACTTC
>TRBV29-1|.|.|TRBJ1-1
CSVDRSTYTEAFF
TGCAGCGTTGATCGCAGTACCTACACTGAAGCTTTCTTT
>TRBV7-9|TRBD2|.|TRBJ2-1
CASSFAGGLYNEQFF
TGTGCCAGCAGCTTTGCGGGGGGCCTCTACAATGAGCAGTTCTTC
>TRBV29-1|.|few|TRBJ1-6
CSETGLSSYNSPLHF
TGCAGCGAAACAGGGCTGAGCTCCTATAATTCACCCCTCCACTTT
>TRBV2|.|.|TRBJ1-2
CASSGENQGNGYTF
TGTGCCAGCAGTGGTGAAAATCAGGGTAATGGCTACACCTTC
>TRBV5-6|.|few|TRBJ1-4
CASSLGRAEGATNEKLFF
TGTGCCAGCAGCTTGGGCAGGGCCGAGGGTGCAACTAATGAAAAACTGTTTTTT
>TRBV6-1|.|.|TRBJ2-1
CASSYRLEGGDPYNEQFF
TGTGCCAGCAGTTATAGACTAGAGGGGGGTGACCCCTACAATGAGCAGTTCTTC
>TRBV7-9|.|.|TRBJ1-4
CASSFPTAGLSDFPLGEKLFF
TGTGCCAGCAGCTTCCCCACCGCGGGACTGTCAGATTTTCCCCTCGGGGAAAAACTGTTTTTT
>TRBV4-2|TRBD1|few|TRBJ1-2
CASSQGHRGDYGYTF
TGTGCCAGCAGCCAAGGCCACAGGGGGGACTATGGCTACACCTTC
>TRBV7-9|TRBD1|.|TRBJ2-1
CASSLVGQVFYNEQFF
TGTGCCAGCAGTTTGGTGGGACAGGTTTTTTACAATGAGCAGTTCTTC
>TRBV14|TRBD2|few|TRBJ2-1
CASRLAGDNEQFF
TGTGCCAGTAGACTAGCGGGGGACAATGAGCAGTTCTTC